This entry lists 27 T cell receptor beta chains sequenced from one sample in a study of cytomegalovirus exposure and HLA in healthy donors. Primers included in the PCR were 60 Vbeta and 13 Jbeta primers. The data were produced by immunoSEQ multiplex PCR, yet TCRdb's version contains in-frame clones alone and is incomplete. The sample has about 89,000 clones; around 84% are singletons. Sequenced sample: PBMCs. These TCRs come from a man aged 35 to 55 in good health and CMV-seropositive.

Written as DNA, the CDR3 is TGTGCCAGCAGCTTGGGGACTAGCGGGGGGGCGCTCATCGAGCAGTACTTC. Amino acid sequence: CASSLGTSGGALIEQYF. This chain uses TRBV5-4 with TRBJ2-7; 15 bases are shared with TRBD2. Unmatched junction bases numbered 7, after V lost 0 bases and J lost 6 bases. Germline CDR1 is SGHNT and CDR2 is YYREEE (reference sequence). The CDR3 has 17 residues.

V is TRBV9 and J is TRBJ2-1, with D perhaps matching TRBD2 (6 bases). Trimming cost V 4 bases and J 9 bases, with 17 bases left between them. There are 14 residues in the CDR3. CDR1 is SGDLS and CDR2 is YYNGEE in the germline V gene. CDR3 DNA: TGTGCCAGCAGCCCCCGACACCCGCGGGGTGAGCAGTTCTTC. This codes for CASSPRHPRGEQFF.

The chain uses TRBV15 and TRBJ2-3; 13 nucleotides align to TRBD2. The V segment lost 0 bases and the J segment 0 bases; nucleotides outside the gene matches: 3. The germline CDR1 and CDR2 sequences are LNHNV and YYDKDF (reference sequence). The CDR3 contains 18 residues. CDR3 nucleotide sequence: TGTGCCACCAGCAGAGAGGGGGGACTAGCGGGAAGCACAGATACGCAGTATTTT. It translates to CATSREGGLAGSTDTQYF.

This clone was detected once. The gene calls are TRBV6-5 and TRBJ1-1; maybe TRBD1 (5 bases). The CDR3 spans 12 residues. The germline V and J ends were trimmed by 5 bases and 10 bases, with 14 bases remaining between them. Germline CDR1 is MNHEY and CDR2 is SVGAGI. As DNA, the CDR3 is TGTGCCAGCAGTGAACCGGGACTCGGAGCTTTCTTT. Translation gives CASSEPGLGAFF.

The chain couples TRBV6-5 to TRBJ2-7, with D unclear. The CDR3 sequence is 12 residues long. Germline-derived CDR1 and CDR2 are MNHEY and SVGAGI. The CDR3 DNA reads TGTTCCAAGCAGAAGGCGGCATACGAGCAGTACTTC. As protein: CSKQKAAYEQYF.

The chain carries TRBV29-1 and TRBJ1-1; D remains ambiguous. The CDR3 covers 13 residues. Trimming pared 3 bases from V and 1 base from J, leaving 9 bases between. Germline CDR1 SQVTM, CDR2 ANQGSEA. The DNA of the CDR3 is TGCAGCGTTGATTTTGCAGGGAACACTGAAGCTTTCTTT. Its protein product is CSVDFAGNTEAFF.

V is TRBV6-5 and J is TRBJ2-3, with unresolved D. Germline V gene lookup returns CDR1 MNHEY and CDR2 SVGAGI. The CDR3 sequence is 14 residues long. V gave up 4 bases and J gave up 0 bases, with 8 bases separating them. This CDR3 is CASSWARSTDTQYF. In nucleotides, the CDR3 is TGTGCCAGCAGTTGGGCCCGGAGCACAGATACGCAGTATTTT.

The genes are TRBV5-6 and TRBJ2-2; 8 positions agree with TRBD1. Per the germline V gene, CDR1 is SGHDT and CDR2 is YYEEEE. V shed 4 bases, J shed 4 bases, and the junction held 6 bases outside the gene matches. CDR3 size: 15 residues. The CDR3: CASSPTGEATGELFF. In nucleotides, the CDR3 is TGTGCCAGCAGCCCGACAGGGGAAGCCACCGGGGAGCTGTTTTTT. The complete variable domain, with remaining parts taken from reference TRBV5-6 and TRBJ2-2, reads DAGVTQSPTHLIKTRGQQVTLRCSPKSGHDTVSWYQQALGQGPQFIFQYYEEEERQRGNFPDRFSGHQFPNYSSELNVNALLLGDSALYLCASSPTGEATGELFFGEGSRLTVL.

V usage is TRBV7-8 and J usage is TRBJ1-3; tentatively, D is TRBD1 (6 bases). The CDR3 has 16 amino acids. V was trimmed by 4 bases and J by 5 bases, leaving 18 bases between them. The germline CDR1 and CDR2 sequences are SGHVS and FQNEAQ. CDR3 in DNA: TGTGCCAGCAGCTCAAAACCAACAGGGATAAGAAACACCATATATTTT. Protein product: CASSSKPTGIRNTIYF.

J is TRBJ2-5 and V is TRBV5-5; D is unresolved. Near its end, the DNA agrees better with TRBJ2-7, so the J call may be wrong. CDR3 length: 13 amino acids. CDR1 and CDR2 from the germline V gene are SGHKS and YYEKEE (reference sequence). In DNA form, the CDR3 reads TGTGCCAGCAGCTTGGCAGGCTCCTACGAGCAGTACTTC. Its translation is CASSLAGSYEQYF.

J is TRBJ1-1 and V is TRBV28; possible D gene TRBD1, 6 bases. The V and J ends lost 6 bases and 1 base respectively, with 15 bases between them. This CDR3 comprises 15 residues. Germline V gene data show CDR1 as MDHEN and CDR2 as SYDVKM. CDR3 bases: TGTGCCAGCAGGCATACAGGGTCAGGGAACACTGAAGCTTTCTTT. The encoded protein is CASRHTGSGNTEAFF. The entire variable domain, with the rest obtained from reference TRBV28 and TRBJ1-1, is as follows: DVKVTQSSRYLVKRTGEKVFLECVQDMDHENMFWYRQDPGLGLRLIYFSYDVKMKEKGDIPEGYSVSREKKERFSLILESASTNQTSMYLCASRHTGSGNTEAFFGQGTRLTVV.

This chain connects TRBV7-9 to TRBJ2-7, with D perhaps matching TRBD1 (6 bases). The CDR3 spans 14 residues. Germline-derived CDR1 and CDR2 are SEHNR and FQNEAQ (reference sequence). V shed 1 base and J shed 2 bases, with 9 bases lying between them. The CDR3 DNA reads as TGTGCCAGCAGCTTAGGGGACATTGCCTACGAGCAGTACTTC. Residues: CASSLGDIAYEQYF.

The V call is TRBV6-5, the J call TRBJ1-6; TRBD1 matches at 8 bases. Germline V CDR1 and CDR2: MNHEY, SVGAGI. J gave up 5 bases and V 2 bases, and 2 bases lay outside the gene matches. CDR3 length: 15 amino acids. CDR3 sequence reads: CASSYTGGNNSPLHF. DNA of the CDR3: TGTGCCAGCAGTTACACAGGGGGAAATAATTCACCCCTCCACTTT.

There are a few counts of this clone. The rearrangement joins TRBV14 to TRBJ1-4; no definite D call. V was pared by 4 bases and J by 3 bases, with 15 bases between. CDR1 and CDR2 (germline): SGHDN, FVKESK. The length of the CDR3 is 16 residues. The CDR3 DNA follows: TGTGCCAGCAGCCGAAATACAGCCTTTGCTAATGAAAAACTGTTTTTT. This gives the protein CASSRNTAFANEKLFF. Full variable domain (missing parts from reference TRBV14 and TRBJ1-4): EAGVTQFPSHSVIEKGQTVTLRCDPISGHDNLYWYRRVMGKEIKFLLHFVKESKQDESGMPNNRFLAERTGGTYSTLKVQPAELEDSGVYFCASSRNTAFANEKLFFGSGTQLSVL.

The DNA for the CDR3 is TGTGCCAGCAGCCTAGCGGGGGGGCCTAGTGAGCAGTTCTTC. It yields the protein CASSLAGGPSEQFF. The chain is built from TRBV6-1 and TRBJ2-1, with 12 bases aligning to TRBD2. V dropped 6 bases and J dropped 9; count of bases not matched to a gene: 6. This CDR3 contains 14 residues. The germline V gene has CDR1 MNHNS and CDR2 SASEGT.

The V and J genes are TRBV28 and TRBJ1-2; 7 bases align to TRBD1. With 3 bases clipped from V and 4 bases from J, the junction kept 5 bases outside the gene matches. CDR1 and CDR2 (germline): MDHEN, SYDVKM. The CDR3 length is 14 residues. The CDR3 loop reads CASSLNRQGYGYTF. CDR3 DNA sequence: TGTGCCAGCAGTTTGAATCGACAGGGCTATGGCTACACCTTC.

A single count supports this clone. V usage is TRBV6-1 and J usage is TRBJ1-2; 9 positions match TRBD1. CDR1 is MNHNS and CDR2 is SASEGT in the germline V gene. Trimming at V came to 4 bases and at J to 8 bases, leaving 5 bases not matched to a gene. The CDR3 totals 13 residues. The CDR3 loop is CASSVQGARGYTF. DNA for the CDR3: TGTGCCAGCAGTGTACAGGGGGCGCGAGGCTACACCTTC.

The genes are TRBV10-3 and TRBJ1-1; 10 bases are shared with TRBD1. CDR1 ENHRY and CDR2 SYGVKD come from the germline V gene. Trimming took 3 bases from V and 5 from J; bases not matched to a gene: 3. The CDR3 runs to 14 residues. CDR3 residues: CAISEPDRGTEAFF. The CDR3 nucleotides are TGTGCCATCAGTGAACCGGACAGGGGGACTGAAGCTTTCTTT.

This chain uses TRBV29-1 with TRBJ2-1; D might be TRBD2 (5 bases). Trimming left V 4 bases short and J 6 bases short, with 7 bases between. Germline loops: CDR1 SQVTM, CDR2 ANQGSEA. The CDR3 runs 11 residues. The CDR3 region is CSVALANEQFF. CDR3 coding DNA: TGCAGCGTTGCTCTAGCCAATGAGCAGTTCTTC.

The chain combines TRBV6-1 with TRBJ2-7; 11 nucleotides agree with TRBD2. CDR1 is MNHNS, CDR2 SASEGT, per germline. The CDR3 is made up of 15 amino acids. J lost 5 bases, V lost 6 bases, and 9 bases had no gene match. CDR3 amino acids: CASREGLAGGNEQYF. The CDR3 bases are TGTGCCAGCAGGGAGGGGCTAGCGGGGGGTAACGAGCAGTACTTC.

The chain links TRBV9 to TRBJ1-1; 11 bases match TRBD1. The V gene's germline CDR1 is SGDLS and CDR2 YYNGEE. The CDR3 has 14 amino acids. Trimming cost V 4 bases and J 5 bases; bases outside gene matches: 4. The CDR3 nucleotides read TGTGCCAGCAGCATAGGGACAGGGGGAACTGAAGCTTTCTTT. Translating it yields CASSIGTGGTEAFF. Full variable domain (outside the CDR3, taken from reference TRBV9 and TRBJ1-1): DSGVTQTPKHLITATGQRVTLRCSPRSGDLSVYWYQQSLDQGLQFLIQYYNGEERAKGNILERFSAQQFPDLHSELNLSSLELGDSALYFCASSIGTGGTEAFFGQGTRLTVV.

V gene TRBV7-6 combines with J gene TRBJ1-1; D is unresolved. Between the trimmed V and J ends, which lost 1 base and 6 bases, there was a span of 18 bases. Germline CDR1 SGHVS, CDR2 FNYEAQ. This CDR3 has 16 residues. CDR3 region: CASSLGASNGRAEAFF. For the CDR3, the DNA is TGTGCCAGCAGCTTAGGTGCTTCGAACGGGCGGGCTGAAGCTTTCTTT. The entire variable domain, with the rest obtained from reference TRBV7-6 and TRBJ1-1, is as follows: GAGVSQSPRYKVTKRGQDVALRCDPISGHVSLYWYRQALGQGPEFLTYFNYEAQQDKSGLPNDRFSAERPEGSISTLTIQRTEQRDSAMYRCASSLGASNGRAEAFFGQGTRLTVV.

CDR3 loop: CASSRSGSRGADTQYF. As DNA, the CDR3 is TGTGCCAGCAGCCGTAGCGGGAGCCGGGGCGCAGATACGCAGTATTTT. The V call is TRBV6-6, the J call TRBJ2-3; the match to TRBD2 covers 9 bases. The CDR3 extends over 16 amino acids. Germline trimming cut 6 bases from V and 4 bases from J; bases unmatched to any gene: 11. The germline V gene encodes CDR1 MNHNY and CDR2 SVGAGI (reference sequence).

The chain links TRBV6-4 to TRBJ2-3; D perhaps matches TRBD1 (6 bases). The CDR3 length is 15 residues. Germline CDR1 is MRHNA and CDR2 is SNTAGT. V was cut by 7 bases and J by 2 bases, with 16 bases left in between. The CDR3 DNA follows: TGTGCCAGCAAAAGGACAGATAGCTTCACAGATACGCAGTATTTT. This translates into CASKRTDSFTDTQYF.

The chain carries TRBV11-2 and TRBJ2-2, with D perhaps matching TRBD1 (5 bases). The CDR3 runs 15 residues. Trimming removed 6 bases from V and 1 base from J, with 12 bases in between. Germline V gene sequence: CDR1 SGHAT, CDR2 FQNNGV. Here the CDR3 reads CASRATGLNTGELFF. The CDR3 nucleotides are TGTGCCAGCAGAGCCACAGGCCTGAACACCGGGGAGCTGTTTTTT.

The V and J genes are TRBV27 and TRBJ1-2; D gene ambiguous. CDR1 is MNHEY and CDR2 is SMNVEV in the germline V gene (reference sequence). V was pared by 5 bases and J by 4 bases, with 8 bases between. The CDR3 loop spans 12 amino acids. Here the CDR3 reads CASSQEGYGYTF. The CDR3 nucleotides are TGTGCCAGCAGTCAAGAGGGCTATGGCTACACCTTC.

The CDR3 bases are TGTGCCAGCAGTGAAGGTAAGGGAGGCTCCTACAATGAGCAGTTCTTC. This sequence encodes CASSEGKGGSYNEQFF. The chain employs TRBV6-1 and TRBJ2-1, with a possible D match to TRBD2 (6 bases). The CDR3 covers 16 residues. V lost 1 base to trimming and J lost 0 bases, with 10 bases between them. Germline V gives CDR1 MNHNS, CDR2 SASEGT.